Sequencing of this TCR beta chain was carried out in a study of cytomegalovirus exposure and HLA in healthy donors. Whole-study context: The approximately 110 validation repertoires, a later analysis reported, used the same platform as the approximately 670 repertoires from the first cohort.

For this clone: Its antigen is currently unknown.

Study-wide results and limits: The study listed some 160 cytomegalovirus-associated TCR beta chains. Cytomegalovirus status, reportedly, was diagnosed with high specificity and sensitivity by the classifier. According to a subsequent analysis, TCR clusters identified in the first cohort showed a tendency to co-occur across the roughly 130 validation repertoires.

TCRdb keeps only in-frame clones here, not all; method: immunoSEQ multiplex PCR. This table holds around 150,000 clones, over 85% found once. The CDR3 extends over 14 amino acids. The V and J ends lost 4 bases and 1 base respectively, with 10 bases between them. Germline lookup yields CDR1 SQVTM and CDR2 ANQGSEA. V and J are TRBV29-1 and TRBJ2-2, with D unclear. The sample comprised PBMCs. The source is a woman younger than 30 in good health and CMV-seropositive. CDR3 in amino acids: CSVVLFLNTGELFF. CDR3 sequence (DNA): TGCAGCGTTGTCCTTTTCTTGAACACCGGGGAGCTGTTTTTT.